The 20 T cell receptor beta chains given below trace back to one sample, sequenced in a study of T cells after yellow fever vaccination. TCRdb processed the 5' RACE reads anew with MiXCR; each CDR3 protein has one entry. The sample lists some 300,000 distinct CDR3 sequences, 8.5% to 10% occurring once. The sequenced sample was CD4+ T cells sorted from PBMCs, obtained 5 days after the yellow fever booster vaccination. These receptors originate from a man aged 18 to 29 who received the YFV17D yellow fever vaccine.

The chain combines TRBV4-1 with TRBJ2-5, with a possible D match to TRBD1 (6 bases). The CDR3 totals 13 residues. Germline V CDR1 and CDR2: MGHRA, YSYEKL. V shed 4 bases and J shed 5 bases, with 11 bases lying between them. The CDR3 DNA reads TGCGCCAGCAGCCGGGGGACACTCGAGACCCAGTACTTC. It yields the protein CASSRGTLETQYF.

This clonotype showed up just a few times. The chain has TRBV5-6 and TRBJ2-5, with TRBD2 matching 15 bases. Germline CDR1 and CDR2: SGHDT and YYEEEE. V trimming: 0 bases; J trimming: 2 bases; junction bases outside the gene matches: 2. The CDR3 has 17 amino acids. Written as DNA, the CDR3 is TGTGCCAGCAGCTTGGCCGGGACTAGCGGGGGGCAAGAGACCCAGTACTTC. As protein: CASSLAGTSGGQETQYF.

Points on this clonotype: A read error may explain this, as a much larger clone is one base away. The genes are TRBV5-1 and TRBJ2-7; 7 bases align to TRBD1. V lost 3 bases and J lost 6; bases outside the gene matches: 6. The CDR3 has 13 residues. Germline CDR1 reads SGHRS; CDR2 reads YFSETQ. CDR3 protein: CASSSGTDFEQYF. The DNA of the CDR3 is TGCGCCAGCAGCTCCGGGACAGACTTCGAGCAGTACTTC. Complete variable domain (other parts from reference TRBV5-1 and TRBJ2-7): KAGVTQTPRYLIKTRGQQVTLSCSPISGHRSVSWYQQTPGQGLQFLFEYFSETQRNKGNFPGRFSGRQFSNSRSEMNVSTLELGDSALYLCASSSGTDFEQYFGPGTRLTVT.

Remarks on this clonotype: A read error may produce the germline difference seen at one junction end. The rearrangement links TRBV29-1 to TRBJ2-7, with D possibly being TRBD1 (5 bases). The CDR3 is 13 residues long. Per germline, CDR1 SQVTM and CDR2 ANQGSEA. Here the CDR3 reads CSVEVTESYEQYF. The CDR3 bases are TGCAGCGTGGAAGTGACAGAATCCTACGAGCAGTACTTC.

The chain links TRBV7-2 to TRBJ2-6, with D unresolved. Trimming took 0 bases from V and 0 from J, leaving 6 bases between them. CDR3 size: 16 residues. CDR1 and CDR2 from the germline V gene are SGHTA and FQGNSA. CDR3 bases: TGTGCCAGCAGCTTAGCTACCCCCTCTGGGGCCAACGTCCTGACTTTC. This encodes CASSLATPSGANVLTF.

V and J are TRBV10-3 and TRBJ2-5; D gene uncertain. This CDR3 comprises 13 residues. The V gene lost 6 bases and the J gene lost 2 bases, with 10 bases spanning the gap. Looked up from germline, CDR1 is ENHRY and CDR2 is SYGVKD. The CDR3 is CAIRRAGQETQYF. In DNA form, the CDR3 reads TGTGCCATCAGAAGGGCCGGTCAAGAGACCCAGTACTTC.

This clonotype came up a few times. The rearrangement uses TRBV20-1 and TRBJ2-1; no clear D gene. This CDR3 has 12 amino acids. V lost 0 bases and J 7 bases, leaving 7 bases between the germline ends. Per germline, CDR1 DFQATT and CDR2 SNEGSKA (reference sequence). The CDR3: CSARDHLNEQFF. CDR3 bases: TGCAGTGCTAGAGACCATTTGAATGAGCAGTTCTTC.

The rearrangement links TRBV12-5 to TRBJ1-6, with no clear D. This CDR3 is 17 amino acids long. Trimming cost V 7 bases and J 0 bases, with 16 bases left between them. Germline V gene lookup returns CDR1 LGHNT and CDR2 FRNRAP. CDR3 in amino acids: CASVHSPDGSYNSPLHF. CDR3 in DNA: TGTGCTAGTGTCCACTCTCCGGATGGCTCCTATAATTCACCCCTCCACTTT.

This clonotype was seen only a few times. This chain connects TRBV29-1 to TRBJ1-5, with D uncertain. The CDR3 totals 12 residues. Germline CDR1 reads SQVTM; CDR2 reads ANQGSEA. Trimming shortened V by 4 bases and J by 7 bases, and 11 bases separated the two germline ends. CDR3 sequence (DNA): TGCAGCGTTGGGGATGTTCAGCAGCCCCAGCATTTT. It translates to CSVGDVQQPQHF.

This chain joins TRBV28 and TRBJ1-5; D gene ambiguous. The CDR3 sequence is 11 residues long. Trimming stripped 6 bases from V and 7 bases from J, with 7 bases between. Germline V gene lookup returns CDR1 MDHEN and CDR2 SYDVKM. The CDR3 here is CASSDAQPQHF. The CDR3 nucleotides are TGTGCCAGCAGCGACGCCCAGCCCCAGCATTTT.

The V and J genes are TRBV7-9 and TRBJ2-3, with a weak D call TRBD2 (5 bases). The CDR3 totals 16 residues. With 4 bases removed from V and 0 bases from J, the gap between germline ends came to 14 bases. Germline CDR1 is SEHNR and CDR2 is FQNEAQ (reference sequence). CDR3 DNA sequence: TGTGCCAGCAGCTACCTAGGACTGGCTAGCACAGATACGCAGTATTTT. Translating it yields CASSYLGLASTDTQYF.

The chain combines TRBV30 with TRBJ2-2, with D hard to call. Trimming left V 1 base short and J 5 bases short, with 14 bases between. This CDR3 contains 15 residues. Per germline, CDR1 GTSNPN and CDR2 SVGIG (reference sequence). The DNA of the CDR3 is TGTGCCTGGAGTGGACCTTTTGGGTTGACCGGGGAGCTGTTTTTT. This gives the protein CAWSGPFGLTGELFF.

This clonotype was found a few times. The genes are TRBV6-1 and TRBJ1-4; 7 bases align to TRBD1. CDR1 is MNHNS and CDR2 is SASEGT in the germline V gene. V shed 8 bases, J shed 8 bases, and the junction held 11 bases outside the gene matches. The CDR3 length is 14 residues. For the CDR3, the DNA is TGTGCCAGCGCGCGACAGGGTATGAGGGAAAAACTGTTTTTT. Translating gives CASARQGMREKLFF.

This clonotype occurred a few times. The chain combines TRBV4-2 with TRBJ1-4, with 7 bases aligning to TRBD1. Losses at the gene ends were 4 bases for V and 7 bases for J; bases not matched to a gene: 3. Germline CDR1 is LGHNA and CDR2 is YNFKEQ. There are 13 residues in the CDR3. This CDR3 is CASSRGGSEKLFF. The CDR3 nucleotides are TGTGCCAGCAGCCGAGGGGGCAGTGAAAAACTGTTTTTT.

This clonotype showed up just a few times. The J gene is TRBJ2-1, the V gene TRBV19; D is ambiguous. Germline CDR1 reads LNHDA; CDR2 reads SQIVND (reference sequence). This CDR3 spans 17 amino acids. V was pared by 3 bases and J by 2 bases, with 17 bases between. CDR3 bases: TGTGCCAGTAGTATTACGGCAGGCGCTCTACCCTACAATGAGCAGTTCTTC. Translated, it gives CASSITAGALPYNEQFF.

This clonotype has a handful of counts. V and J are TRBV4-3 and TRBJ1-5; D possibly corresponds to TRBD1 (5 bases). The CDR3 is made up of 15 amino acids. Germline CDR1 reads LGHNA; CDR2 reads YSLEER. V lost 1 base and J lost 5, with 12 bases in between. CDR3 sequence (DNA): TGCGCCAGCAGCCAAGGCGCACAGGCCGATCAGCCCCAGCATTTT. This encodes CASSQGAQADQPQHF.

This clonotype was counted between two and nine times. The rearrangement uses TRBV18 and TRBJ1-2; the match to TRBD1 covers 9 bases. There are 15 residues in the CDR3. V gave up 5 bases and J gave up 4 bases; unmatched junction bases: 8. In germline, CDR1 is KGHSH, CDR2 LQKENI. CDR3 coding DNA: TGTGCCAGCTCATCGGACAGGGGATTGACCTATGGCTACACCTTC. Its protein product is CASSSDRGLTYGYTF. Full variable domain (remainder filled in from reference TRBV18 and TRBJ1-2): NAGVMQNPRHLVRRRGQEARLRCSPMKGHSHVYWYRQLPEEGLKFMVYLQKENIIDESGMPKERFSAEFPKEGPSILRIQQVVRGDSAAYFCASSSDRGLTYGYTFGSGTRLTVV.

The genes are TRBV12-3 or TRBV12-4 and TRBJ1-5; 7 positions agree with TRBD1. This CDR3 spans 14 amino acids. V was clipped by 8 bases and J by 4 bases; unmatched bases: 8. CDR3 loop: CASGGRGFNQPQHF. CDR3 nucleotides: TGTGCCAGCGGGGGCAGGGGGTTTAATCAGCCCCAGCATTTT.

This clonotype has a handful of counts. The chain employs TRBV7-2 and TRBJ2-3; 7 nucleotides match TRBD1. Germline V gene data show CDR1 as SGHTA and CDR2 as FQGNSA. The V and J ends lost 4 bases and 1 base, in that order; junction bases with no gene match: 5. CDR3 length: 15 residues. CDR3 in DNA: TGTGCCAGCAGCTCCCTCGGACAGGGCACAGATACGCAGTATTTT. Translating gives CASSSLGQGTDTQYF.

The sample holds a few counts of this clonotype. This chain links TRBV4-1 with TRBJ1-5; D may be TRBD1 (5 bases). Trimming pared 4 bases from V and 0 bases from J, leaving 16 bases between. The CDR3 totals 17 residues. Germline-derived CDR1 and CDR2 are MGHRA and YSYEKL. CDR3 bases: TGCGCCAGCAGCCCAAGCGGGGCGCTAAATAGCAATCAGCCCCAGCATTTT. Translated: CASSPSGALNSNQPQHF.